The entry below gives a single TCR beta chain sequence along with its context. The sample is drawn from a study of a mutant IDH1 vaccine in newly diagnosed glioma. On the study more broadly: Before enrollment, patients got radiotherapy alone, temozolomide alone, or mostly the combination.

V shed 1 base and J shed 3 bases, with 9 bases lying between them. This CDR3 comprises 15 residues. CDR1 and CDR2 from the germline V gene are MGHRA and YSYEKL. TCRdb keeps only in-frame clones here, not all; method: immunoSEQ multiplex PCR. Seen here are tens of thousands of clones, approximately 80% observed once, and the top ten hold 15% to 20%. Noted time point: baseline, week 1 (first vaccination visit). Treatment denoted: pre-vaccination baseline after standard-of-care therapy. The TCR sequence derives from a man younger than 45 with glioma. The sample here was PBMCs, taken from a glioma patient treated with radiotherapy, temozolomide or both. The chain carries TRBV4-1 and TRBJ1-4, with D unclear. As DNA, the CDR3 is TGCGCCAGCAGCCAAGGTACGGACGCTAATGAAAAACTGTTTTTT. Its protein is CASSQGTDANEKLFF.